The 29 T cell receptor beta chains in this list originate from one sample, sequenced in a study of PD-1 blockade in classical Hodgkin lymphoma. The repertoire was sequenced with immunoSEQ multiplex PCR; TCRdb's copy has only in-frame clones and lacks some. The sample has around 93,000 clones; roughly 78% are singletons. Noted time point: cycle 4 day 1 (C4D1), after 6 weeks of nivolumab. All patients experienced relapse after autologous stem cell transplantation, and brentuximab vedotin exposure was variable. This specimen consisted of peripheral blood mononuclear cells (PBMCs), obtained before the fourth cycle of nivolumab. The receptors derive from a human donor with classical Hodgkin lymphoma.

The genes are TRBV5-6 and TRBJ2-2; the D call may be TRBD1 or TRBD2 (5 bases each). CDR3 length: 17 residues. The V gene lost 4 bases and the J gene lost 3 bases, with 19 bases spanning the gap. Per the germline V gene, CDR1 is SGHDT and CDR2 is YYEEEE. The DNA of the CDR3 is TGTGCCAGCAGCCCCTTGTGGGGGAGCAGTCACACCGGGGAGCTGTTTTTT. Translation gives CASSPLWGSSHTGELFF.

The gene calls are TRBV30 and TRBJ1-5; 9 bases align to TRBD1. V lost 5 bases and J lost 11; bases outside the gene matches: 19. Germline-derived CDR1 and CDR2 are GTSNPN and SVGIG (reference sequence). CDR3 length: 16 amino acids. The chain's CDR3 is CAWSYSGTGKGRAQHF. The CDR3 nucleotides are TGTGCCTGGTCGTACTCCGGGACAGGGAAAGGGAGGGCCCAGCATTTT.

The DNA of the CDR3 is TGTGCCAGCATCACAGGAGCGAATCCCGGGGAGCTGTTTTTT. This codes for CASITGANPGELFF. The V gene is TRBV7-9, the J gene TRBJ2-2; the D gene is possibly TRBD1 (5 bases). The CDR3 is 14 amino acids. V was pared by 7 bases and J by 6 bases, with 15 bases between. Germline CDR1 and CDR2: SEHNR and FQNEAQ (reference sequence).

J is TRBJ1-1 and V is TRBV2; weak D call: TRBD1 (6 bases). Between the trimmed V and J ends, which lost 6 bases and 5 bases, there was a span of 13 bases. The germline V gene encodes CDR1 SNHLY and CDR2 FYNNEI. This CDR3 is 13 amino acids long. CDR3 region: CASRIDRLTEAFF. DNA for the CDR3: TGTGCCAGCAGAATAGACAGGTTGACTGAAGCTTTCTTT.

Ten or more counts support this clone. The rearrangement links TRBV9 to TRBJ1-2; a weak D match, TRBD1 (5 bases). In germline, CDR1 is SGDLS, CDR2 YYNGEE. The CDR3 is 14 residues long. The germline V and J ends were trimmed by 5 bases and 5 bases, with 16 bases remaining between them. CDR3 bases: TGTGCCAGCAGGGGATCCGTTGACAGATATGGCTACACCTTC. Protein sequence: CASRGSVDRYGYTF.

This chain uses TRBV13 with TRBJ2-4; D ambiguous. The CDR3 runs to 11 residues. The V gene's germline CDR1 is PRHDT and CDR2 FYEKMQ (reference sequence). Trimming took 8 bases from V and 6 from J, leaving 8 bases between them. The CDR3 sequence is CASGSRNIQYF. CDR3 bases: TGTGCCAGCGGCTCGAGAAACATTCAGTACTTC.

V gene TRBV7-6 combines with J gene TRBJ2-5; D perhaps matches TRBD2 (5 bases). Germline CDR1 and CDR2: SGHVS and FNYEAQ. V dropped 4 bases and J dropped 2 bases, with 8 bases sitting between them. This CDR3 spans 13 amino acids. CDR3 in amino acids: CASSSDWQETQYF. The CDR3 DNA reads TGTGCCAGCAGCTCGGACTGGCAAGAGACCCAGTACTTC.

This clone has a count of ten or more. This chain uses TRBV4-1 with TRBJ1-1; D possibly corresponds to TRBD1 (6 bases). The CDR3 runs 13 residues. V was clipped by 5 bases and J by 3 bases, with 10 bases between them. CDR1 is MGHRA, CDR2 YSYEKL, per germline. CDR3 nucleotides: TGCGCCAGCAGCTACAGGGATTACACTGAAGCTTTCTTT. Its translation is CASSYRDYTEAFF.

This chain uses TRBV7-9 with TRBJ2-5; 8 nucleotides line up with TRBD1. The CDR3 spans 15 residues. Germline V gene lookup returns CDR1 SEHNR and CDR2 FQNEAQ (reference sequence). J gave up 1 base and V 6 bases, and 7 bases lay outside the gene matches. The CDR3 sequence: CASRAGTGSQETQYF. The DNA of the CDR3 is TGTGCCAGCAGAGCCGGGACAGGTTCCCAAGAGACCCAGTACTTC.

The J gene is TRBJ2-1, the V gene TRBV19; weak D call: TRBD1 (5 bases). Trimming took 4 bases from V and 3 from J, leaving 19 bases between them. The CDR3 has 17 residues. Germline V lookup: CDR1 LNHDA, CDR2 SQIVND (reference sequence). In DNA, the CDR3 is TGTGCCAGTAGTAACGGCGCGACAGCGTCGGTCTACAATGAGCAGTTCTTC. It yields the protein CASSNGATASVYNEQFF.

In regard to this clone: The identical CDR3 is also encoded by other nucleotide sequences in the sample. The chain employs TRBV7-9 and TRBJ2-3; D unresolved. The length of the CDR3 is 11 residues. Trimming left V 4 bases short and J 4 bases short, with 3 bases between. The germline gives CDR1 SEHNR, CDR2 FQNEAQ (reference sequence). The CDR3 protein is CASSSPDTQYF. The DNA of the CDR3 is TGTGCCAGCAGCTCACCAGATACGCAGTATTTT.

The gene calls are TRBV5-8 and TRBJ2-1; 8 bases align to TRBD1. Per the germline V gene, CDR1 is SGHTS and CDR2 is YDEGEE. CDR3 length: 14 residues. J gave up 3 bases and V 5 bases, and 4 bases lay outside the gene matches. This chain's CDR3 is CASSFRGLYNEQFF. CDR3 sequence (DNA): TGTGCCAGCAGTTTCAGGGGGCTCTACAATGAGCAGTTCTTC.

V gene TRBV19 combines with J gene TRBJ2-3; 7 positions agree with TRBD1. The CDR3 length is 13 residues. The germline CDR1 and CDR2 sequences are LNHDA and SQIVND (reference sequence). Trimming removed 7 bases from V and 2 bases from J; junction bases left unmatched: 3. CDR3 in amino acids: CASKTGITDTQYF. Written as DNA, the CDR3 is TGTGCCAGTAAGACAGGGATCACAGATACGCAGTATTTT.

Here the CDR3 reads CASSLRNEQYF. CDR3 coding DNA: TGTGCCAGCAGTTTAAGGAACGAGCAGTACTTC. This chain links TRBV27 with TRBJ2-7; D not resolved. The CDR3 spans 11 residues. V lost 2 bases, J lost 5 bases, and 4 bases lay in between. The germline gives CDR1 MNHEY, CDR2 SMNVEV (reference sequence).

This chain links TRBV5-1 with TRBJ1-6; 8 nucleotides agree with TRBD1. The junction had 8 bases not matched to a gene; V was cut back by 4 bases and J by 8 bases. From germline, CDR1 is SGHRS and CDR2 YFSETQ. The CDR3 has 15 residues. As DNA, the CDR3 is TGCGCCAGCAGCCAACGACAGGGGCGGGATTCACCCCTCCACTTT. Protein product: CASSQRQGRDSPLHF.

This clone was found a few times. V and J are TRBV7-9 and TRBJ1-2; perhaps TRBD1 as D (6 bases). The length of the CDR3 is 14 residues. CDR1 and CDR2 from the germline V gene are SEHNR and FQNEAQ (reference sequence). The V gene lost 3 bases and the J gene lost 2 bases, with 10 bases spanning the gap. The CDR3: CASSFRGENYGYTF. As DNA, the CDR3 is TGTGCCAGCAGCTTTAGGGGGGAAAACTATGGCTACACCTTC.

The rearrangement uses TRBV5-1 and TRBJ2-2; D is perhaps TRBD2 (5 bases). Germline CDR1 reads SGHRS; CDR2 reads YFSETQ. CDR3 length equals 16 residues. Trimming took 0 bases from V and 0 from J, leaving 9 bases between them. The CDR3 sequence: CASSLAGSPNTGELFF. CDR3 DNA: TGCGCCAGCAGCTTGGCGGGAAGCCCGAACACCGGGGAGCTGTTTTTT. The full variable domain, with the rest looked up from reference TRBV5-1 and TRBJ2-2, is KAGVTQTPRYLIKTRGQQVTLSCSPISGHRSVSWYQQTPGQGLQFLFEYFSETQRNKGNFPGRFSGRQFSNSRSEMNVSTLELGDSALYLCASSLAGSPNTGELFFGEGSRLTVL.

The rearrangement uses TRBV25-1 and TRBJ1-4; no firm D call. Trimming cost V 8 bases and J 7 bases, with 5 bases left between them. The CDR3 extends over 10 amino acids. Germline V gene lookup returns CDR1 MGHDK and CDR2 SYGVNS. The CDR3 nucleotides read TGTGCCAGCTTGGGTGAAAAACTGTTTTTT. Protein: CASLGEKLFF.

The V and J genes are TRBV18 and TRBJ1-4; the match to TRBD1 covers 10 bases. The J segment lost 3 bases and the V segment lost 4 bases, leaving 8 bases of the junction unmatched. This CDR3 has 17 residues. Germline-derived CDR1 and CDR2 are KGHSH and LQKENI. The CDR3 spells CASSLRRQGAANEKLFF. For the CDR3, the DNA is TGTGCCAGCTCACTGCGACGACAGGGGGCTGCTAATGAAAAACTGTTTTTT. The full variable domain, completed using reference TRBV18 and TRBJ1-4, is NAGVMQNPRHLVRRRGQEARLRCSPMKGHSHVYWYRQLPEEGLKFMVYLQKENIIDESGMPKERFSAEFPKEGPSILRIQQVVRGDSAAYFCASSLRRQGAANEKLFFGSGTQLSVL.

By sample share, this clone is medium-sized (0.01 to 0.1%). This chain uses TRBV7-9 with TRBJ1-5; D call uncertain. Germline V gives CDR1 SEHNR, CDR2 FQNEAQ (reference sequence). Trimming cost V 3 bases and J 0 bases, with 3 bases left between them. This CDR3 contains 13 residues. Here the CDR3 DNA reads TGTGCCAGCAGCTTGTTTAGCAATCAGCCCCAGCATTTT. Its protein is CASSLFSNQPQHF.

V is TRBV7-9 and J is TRBJ2-1, with 9 positions matching TRBD1. This CDR3 contains 15 residues. Trimming took 5 bases from V and 8 from J; bases not matched to a gene: 10. Looked up from germline, CDR1 is SEHNR and CDR2 is FQNEAQ (reference sequence). The CDR3 nucleotides are TGTGCCAGCAGCACCGGACAGGGGCGAGGGGATGAGCAGTTCTTC. Translation: CASSTGQGRGDEQFF.

The CDR3 region is CASSLDRVAANTGELFF. CDR3 bases: TGTGCCAGCAGCTTAGATCGGGTAGCGGCGAACACCGGGGAGCTGTTTTTT. The gene calls are TRBV11-2 and TRBJ2-2; tentatively, D is TRBD2 (6 bases). CDR3 size: 17 residues. CDR1 is SGHAT and CDR2 is FQNNGV in the germline V gene. Trimming shortened V by 0 bases and J by 0 bases, and 11 bases separated the two germline ends.

This rearrangement joins TRBV11-2 to TRBJ2-7, with 7 bases matching TRBD2. The CDR3 covers 14 residues. CDR1 is SGHAT and CDR2 is FQNNGV in the germline V gene. V lost 5 bases, J lost 1 base, and 5 bases stayed unmatched. The CDR3 nucleotides are TGTGCCAGCAGCCAATCGGGACTATCCTACGAGCAGTACTTC. Translating gives CASSQSGLSYEQYF.

The chain recombines TRBV7-3 with TRBJ2-2, with 9 bases fitting TRBD2. The CDR3 length is 15 residues. Trimming removed 5 bases from V and 5 bases from J; junction bases left unmatched: 6. Germline V gene data show CDR1 as SGHTA and CDR2 as FQGTGA. Written as DNA, the CDR3 is TGTGCCAGCAGCCGCGGGGGGGCGAGGACCGGGGAGCTGTTTTTT. Protein: CASSRGGARTGELFF. The full variable domain, rest sourced from reference TRBV7-3 and TRBJ2-2, is GAGVSQTPSNKVTEKGKYVELRCDPISGHTALYWYRQSLGQGPEFLIYFQGTGAADDSGLPNDRFFAVRPEGSVSTLKIQRTERGDSAVYLCASSRGGARTGELFFGEGSRLTVL.

This clone was seen a single time. V and J are TRBV11-3 and TRBJ2-5, with 11 bases aligning to TRBD2. Germline CDR1 is SGHNT and CDR2 is YENEEA. V dropped 4 bases and J dropped 1; count of bases not matched to a gene: 2. The CDR3 has 15 amino acids. CDR3 in amino acids: CASSSGTSGQETQYF. The CDR3 coding sequence is TGTGCCAGCAGCTCCGGGACTAGCGGCCAAGAGACCCAGTACTTC.

The V gene is TRBV7-2, the J gene TRBJ1-2; D possibly corresponds to TRBD1 (5 bases). The germline CDR1 and CDR2 sequences are SGHTA and FQGNSA. The CDR3 is made up of 15 amino acids. The ends were cut back, 5 bases at V and 3 bases at J, with 16 bases in the middle. The CDR3 region has the DNA TGTGCCAGCAGCGCCCCAGGGAACTCGTACTATGGCTACACCTTC. It is translated as CASSAPGNSYYGYTF.

The CDR3 DNA follows: TGCGCCAGCAGTCAATGGACTAGCGGGGAAGCACAAGAGACCCAGTACTTC. It translates to CASSQWTSGEAQETQYF. This chain connects TRBV23-1 to TRBJ2-5; TRBD2 matches 12 bases. TRBV23-1 is an ORF for which the function is uncertain. There are 17 residues in the CDR3. With V trimmed by 1 base and J by 2 bases, 5 bases remained unmatched.

The CDR3, as DNA: TGTGCCAGCAGTTTAGGTAGCCGCGCAACTAATGAAAAACTGTTTTTT. The encoded protein is CASSLGSRATNEKLFF. V and J are TRBV28 and TRBJ1-4; D call uncertain. The length of the CDR3 is 16 residues. From germline, CDR1 is MDHEN and CDR2 SYDVKM. V lost 2 bases, J lost 0 bases, and 10 bases lay in between.

J is TRBJ2-3 and V is TRBV29-1; D perhaps matches TRBD1 (6 bases). Germline loops: CDR1 SQVTM, CDR2 ANQGSEA. This CDR3 region has 15 residues. V lost 6 bases and J 2 bases, leaving 18 bases between the germline ends. Here the CDR3 reads CSVKRQAIITDTQYF. Here the CDR3 DNA reads TGCAGCGTCAAACGACAGGCGATAATCACAGATACGCAGTATTTT.